The sequence of this TCR beta chain was determined in a study of T cells in Graves' hyperthyroidism and ophthalmopathy. RNA transcripts provided the source from which TCR beta CDR3 regions were amplified. First-round RT-PCR of the TCR CDR3 relied on the HTBI primer set. TCRdb used MiXCR to reprocess the multiplex PCR reads, holding one entry per CDR3 protein. The sample yields 700,000 or so distinct CDR3 sequences, over 15% seen once. Broader study findings: The majority of expanded thyroid clonotypes above 0.001 also appeared in blood. The authors' 13 V-J model separated ophthalmopathy from stable hyperthyroidism.

The germline CDR1 and CDR2 sequences are MNHNS and SASEGT. The CDR3 runs 15 residues. V was clipped by 4 bases and J by 1 base; unmatched bases: 5. This clonotype showed up many times. Its cognate antigen is unknown. The study left out patients who had uncontrolled infection, other autoimmune disease, pregnancy or lactation. Orbital computed tomography and thyroid ultrasound, together with serum TRAb and thyroxine and clinical symptoms, were used for diagnoses. The sequencing input was blood. The chain has TRBV6-1 and TRBJ1-1; the match to TRBD1 covers 8 bases. The clonotype originates from a man aged 18 to 29 with Graves' hyperthyroidism. The CDR3 sequence: CASSAPGQANTEAFF. The CDR3, as DNA: TGTGCCAGCAGTGCCCCGGGACAGGCGAACACTGAAGCTTTCTTT.